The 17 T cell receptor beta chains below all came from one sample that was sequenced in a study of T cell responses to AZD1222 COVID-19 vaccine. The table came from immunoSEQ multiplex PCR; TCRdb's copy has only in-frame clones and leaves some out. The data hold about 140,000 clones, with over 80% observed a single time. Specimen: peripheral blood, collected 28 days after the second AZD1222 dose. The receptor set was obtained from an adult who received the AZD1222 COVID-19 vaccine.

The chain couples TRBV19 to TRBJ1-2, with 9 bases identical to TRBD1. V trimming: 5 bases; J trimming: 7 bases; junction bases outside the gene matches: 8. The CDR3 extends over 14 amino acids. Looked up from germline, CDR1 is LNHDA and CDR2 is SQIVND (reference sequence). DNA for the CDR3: TGTGCCAGTAGTTCCTCGGGGACAGGGTTTGGCTACACCTTC. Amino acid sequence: CASSSSGTGFGYTF. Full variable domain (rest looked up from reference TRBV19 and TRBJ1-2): DGGITQSPKYLFRKEGQNVTLSCEQNLNHDAMYWYRQDPGQGLRLIYYSQIVNDFQKGDIAEGYSVSREKKESFPLTVTSAQKNPTAFYLCASSSSGTGFGYTFGSGTRLTVV.

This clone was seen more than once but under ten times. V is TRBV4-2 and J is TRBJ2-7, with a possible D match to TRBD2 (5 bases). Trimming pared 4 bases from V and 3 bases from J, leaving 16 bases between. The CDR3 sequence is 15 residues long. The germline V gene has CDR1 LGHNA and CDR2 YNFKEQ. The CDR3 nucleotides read TGTGCCAGCAGCCTAACTCTCGGGGAAAGCTACGAGCAGTACTTC. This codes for CASSLTLGESYEQYF.

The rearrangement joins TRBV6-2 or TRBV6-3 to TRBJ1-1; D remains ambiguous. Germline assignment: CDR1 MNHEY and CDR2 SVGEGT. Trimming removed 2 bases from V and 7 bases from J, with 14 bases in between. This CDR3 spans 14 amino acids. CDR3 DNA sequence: TGTGCCAGCAGTTACAGGCAGTGGTGGGGTGAAGCTTTCTTT. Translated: CASSYRQWWGEAFF.

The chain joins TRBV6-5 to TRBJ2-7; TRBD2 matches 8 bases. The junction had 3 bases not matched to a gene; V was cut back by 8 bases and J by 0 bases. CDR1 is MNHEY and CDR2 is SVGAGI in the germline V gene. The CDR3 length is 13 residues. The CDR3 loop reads CASPGGVSYEQYF. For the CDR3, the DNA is TGTGCCAGCCCGGGAGGGGTCTCCTACGAGCAGTACTTC.

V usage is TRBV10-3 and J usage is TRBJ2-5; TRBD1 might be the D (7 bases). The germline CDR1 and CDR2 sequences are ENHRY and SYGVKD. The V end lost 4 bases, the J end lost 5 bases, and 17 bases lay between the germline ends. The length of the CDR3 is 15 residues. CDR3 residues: CAISGPTGTQETQYF. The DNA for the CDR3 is TGTGCCATCAGTGGACCGACAGGGACTCAGGAGACCCAGTACTTC.

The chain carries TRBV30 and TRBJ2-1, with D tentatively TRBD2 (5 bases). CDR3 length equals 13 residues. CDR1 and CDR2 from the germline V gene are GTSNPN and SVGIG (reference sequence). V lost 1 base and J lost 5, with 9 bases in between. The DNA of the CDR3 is TGTGCCTGGAGTGGAGCGCGGGACAATGAGCAGTTCTTC. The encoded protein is CAWSGARDNEQFF.

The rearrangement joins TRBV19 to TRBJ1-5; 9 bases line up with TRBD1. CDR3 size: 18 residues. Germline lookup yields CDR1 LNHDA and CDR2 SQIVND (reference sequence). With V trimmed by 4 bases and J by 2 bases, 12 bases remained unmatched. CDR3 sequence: CASSNRDRVAVGNQPQHF. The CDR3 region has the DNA TGTGCCAGTAGTAACCGGGACAGGGTCGCTGTGGGCAATCAGCCCCAGCATTTT.

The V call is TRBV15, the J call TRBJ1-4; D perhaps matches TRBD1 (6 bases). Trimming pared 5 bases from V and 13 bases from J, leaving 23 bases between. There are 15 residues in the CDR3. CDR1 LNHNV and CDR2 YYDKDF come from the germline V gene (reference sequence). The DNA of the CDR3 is TGTGCCACCAGCCCCCGGGGACATATTAGAGTTGGACTGTTTTTT. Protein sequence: CATSPRGHIRVGLFF.

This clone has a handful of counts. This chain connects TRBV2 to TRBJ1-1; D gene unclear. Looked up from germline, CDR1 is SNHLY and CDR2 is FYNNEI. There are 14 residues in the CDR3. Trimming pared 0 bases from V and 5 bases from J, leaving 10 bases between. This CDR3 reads CASSEAVSRTEAFF. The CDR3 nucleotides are TGTGCCAGCAGTGAAGCTGTATCGAGGACTGAAGCTTTCTTT.

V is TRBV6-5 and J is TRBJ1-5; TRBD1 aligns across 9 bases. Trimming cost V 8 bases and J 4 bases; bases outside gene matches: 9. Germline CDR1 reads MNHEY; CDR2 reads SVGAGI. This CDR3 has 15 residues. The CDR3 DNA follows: TGTGCCAGCCTGACTTTGGACAGGGGAAATCAGCCCCAGCATTTT. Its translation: CASLTLDRGNQPQHF.

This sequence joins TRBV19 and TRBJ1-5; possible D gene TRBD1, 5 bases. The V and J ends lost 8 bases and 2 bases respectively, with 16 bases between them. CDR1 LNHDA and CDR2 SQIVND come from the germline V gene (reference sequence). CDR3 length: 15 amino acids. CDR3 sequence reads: CASRYTGDRNQPQHF. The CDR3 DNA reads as TGTGCCAGTCGGTACACAGGAGATCGCAATCAGCCCCAGCATTTT.

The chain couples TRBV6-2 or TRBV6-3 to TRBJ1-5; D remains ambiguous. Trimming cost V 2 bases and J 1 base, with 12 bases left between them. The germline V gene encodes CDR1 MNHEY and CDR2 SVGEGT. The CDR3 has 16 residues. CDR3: CASSYPNKGSNQPQHF. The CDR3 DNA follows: TGTGCCAGCAGTTACCCGAATAAAGGAAGCAATCAGCCCCAGCATTTT.

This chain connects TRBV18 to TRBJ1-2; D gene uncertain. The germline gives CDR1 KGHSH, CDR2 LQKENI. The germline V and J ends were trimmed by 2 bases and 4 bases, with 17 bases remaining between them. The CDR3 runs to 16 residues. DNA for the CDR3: TGTGCCAGCTCACCAAAACTGCCCCAGGCGTCCTATGGCTACACCTTC. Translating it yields CASSPKLPQASYGYTF.

CDR3 amino acids: CASSVDPAVEKLFF. The CDR3 nucleotides read TGTGCCAGCAGCGTAGACCCCGCCGTTGAAAAACTGTTTTTT. This chain joins TRBV9 and TRBJ1-4, with D unresolved. The CDR3 spans 14 residues. Germline V lookup: CDR1 SGDLS, CDR2 YYNGEE. V gave up 0 bases and J gave up 7 bases, with 10 bases separating them.

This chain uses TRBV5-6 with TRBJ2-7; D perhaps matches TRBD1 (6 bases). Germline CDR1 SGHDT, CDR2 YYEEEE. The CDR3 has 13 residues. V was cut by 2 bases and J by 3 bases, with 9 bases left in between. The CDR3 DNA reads TGTGCCAGCAGCTTCAGGGGCATCTACGAGCAGTACTTC. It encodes CASSFRGIYEQYF.

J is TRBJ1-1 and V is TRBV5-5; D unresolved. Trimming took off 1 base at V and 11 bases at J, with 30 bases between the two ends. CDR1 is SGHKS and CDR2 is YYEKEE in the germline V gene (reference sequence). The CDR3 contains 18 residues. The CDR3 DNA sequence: TGTGCCAGCAGCTTGATGCCCGGGTGGGAACCCATCACCCAGGAGGCTTTCTTT. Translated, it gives CASSLMPGWEPITQEAFF.

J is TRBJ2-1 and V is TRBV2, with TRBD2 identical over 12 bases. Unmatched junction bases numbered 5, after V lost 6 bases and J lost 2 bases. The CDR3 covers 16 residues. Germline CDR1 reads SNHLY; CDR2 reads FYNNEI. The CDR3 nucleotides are TGTGCCAGCAGCTATGGACTAGCGGGACCCTACAATGAGCAGTTCTTC. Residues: CASSYGLAGPYNEQFF.